The present T cell receptor (beta chain) was sequenced within a study of blood T cell repertoires in COVID-19. Study as a whole: The United States, Italy and Spain were the sources of the acute and convalescent COVID-19 samples. Sample material is recorded as cDNA or gDNA derived from T cells, B-cell-depleted T cells, or PBMCs.

Per the original methods: Amplification of reference gene primers was used by the study to estimate nucleated cell counts. Method: immunoSEQ multiplex PCR; TCRdb's copy keeps in-frame clones and lacks some. V, J and clone size are those of that table, while D and trimming were read from the DNA. The sample consists of around 370,000 clones, around 89% of them appearing once. The CDR3 is 15 amino acids. V dropped 2 bases and J dropped 2; count of bases not matched to a gene: 3. The germline V gene has CDR1 MNHEY and CDR2 SMNVEV (reference sequence). With regard to this clone: Other DNA sequences in the sample encode the same CDR3.

This chain links TRBV27 with TRBJ1-5, with 7 bases aligning to TRBD1. The receptor was isolated from a young man with active or convalescent COVID-19. The sample was peripheral blood. This CDR3 reads CASSLEGAGNQPQHF. The CDR3 region has the DNA TGTGCCAGCAGTTTAGAGGGGGCTGGCAATCAGCCCCAGCATTTT.